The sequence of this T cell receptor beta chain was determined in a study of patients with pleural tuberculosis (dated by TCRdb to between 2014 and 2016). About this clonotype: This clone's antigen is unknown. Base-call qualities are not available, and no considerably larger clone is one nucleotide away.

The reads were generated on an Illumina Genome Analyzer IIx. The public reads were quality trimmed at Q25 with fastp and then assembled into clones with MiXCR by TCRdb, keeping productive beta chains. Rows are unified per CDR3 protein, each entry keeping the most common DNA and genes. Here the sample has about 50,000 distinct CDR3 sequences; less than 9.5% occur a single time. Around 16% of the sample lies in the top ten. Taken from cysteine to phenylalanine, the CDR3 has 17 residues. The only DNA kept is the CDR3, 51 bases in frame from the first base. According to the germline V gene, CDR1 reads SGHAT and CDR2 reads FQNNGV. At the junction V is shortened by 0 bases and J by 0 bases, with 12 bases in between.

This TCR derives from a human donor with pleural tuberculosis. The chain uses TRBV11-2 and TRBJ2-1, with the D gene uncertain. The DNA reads TGTGCCAGCAGCTTAGATAGACTTGAGAGCTCCTACAATGAGCAGTTCTTC. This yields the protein CASSLDRLESSYNEQFF.